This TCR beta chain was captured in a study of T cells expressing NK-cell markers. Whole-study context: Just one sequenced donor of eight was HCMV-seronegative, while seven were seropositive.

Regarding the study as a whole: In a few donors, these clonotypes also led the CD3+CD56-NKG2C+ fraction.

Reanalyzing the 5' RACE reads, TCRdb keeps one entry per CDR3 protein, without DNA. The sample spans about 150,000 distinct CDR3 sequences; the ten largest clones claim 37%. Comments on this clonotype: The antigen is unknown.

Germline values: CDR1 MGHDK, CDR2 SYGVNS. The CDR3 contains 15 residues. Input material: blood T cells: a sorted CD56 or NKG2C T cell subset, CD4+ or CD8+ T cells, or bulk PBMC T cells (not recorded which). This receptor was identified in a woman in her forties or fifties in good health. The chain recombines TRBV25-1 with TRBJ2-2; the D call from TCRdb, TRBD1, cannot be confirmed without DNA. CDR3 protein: CASSVGQGVTGELFF. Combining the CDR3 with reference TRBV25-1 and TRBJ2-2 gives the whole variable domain EADIYQTPRYLVIGTGKKITLECSQTMGHDKMYWYQQDPGMELHLIHYSYGVNSTEKGDLSSESTVSRIRTEHFPLTLESARPSHTSQYLCASSVGQGVTGELFFGEGSRLTVL.